This is a list of T cell receptor beta chains from one sample in a study of shared clonotypes between healthy human individuals. Method: immunoSEQ multiplex PCR; TCRdb's copy keeps in-frame clones and lacks some. This repertoire shows 1.4 million or so clones, approximately 98.5% found once; its top ten account for 0.36%. Sequencing was performed on naive CD4+ T cells sorted from blood. The receptor source for this set is a man in his thirties or forties in good health. Each CDR3 is given with its conserved first and last residue. Each record gives: D gene, clone size, J gene, V gene, CDR3 protein, CDR3 DNA. A D gene is named only where the DNA matches it firmly. Only part of the rows carry a size: once, few, many, or a class if the clone is expanded.

>TRBD2|.|TRBJ2-7|TRBV28
CASTTGGRRYEQYF
TGTGCCAGCACCACGGGAGGGCGGCGCTACGAGCAGTACTTC
>.|.|TRBJ2-2|TRBV14
CASSQGPAGELFF
TGTGCCAGCAGCCAAGGGCCGGCCGGGGAGCTGTTTTTT
>.|.|TRBJ1-1|TRBV7-3
CASSPVSNTEAFF
TGTGCCAGCAGCCCAGTTTCGAACACTGAAGCTTTCTTT
>TRBD2|.|TRBJ2-7|TRBV9
CASSVGDSGSYEQYF
TGTGCCAGCAGCGTAGGCGATAGCGGGAGCTACGAGCAGTACTTC
>.|.|TRBJ2-1|TRBV9
CASSVIRDTSYNEQFF
TGTGCCAGCAGCGTAATAAGGGACACCTCCTACAATGAGCAGTTCTTC
>.|.|TRBJ2-1|TRBV7-9
CASSSVRLSREQFF
TGTGCCAGCAGCTCAGTCAGACTTAGCCGAGAGCAGTTCTTC
>.|.|TRBJ1-1|TRBV28
CASSFTDSMNTEAFF
TGTGCCAGCAGTTTCACCGACAGCATGAACACTGAAGCTTTCTTT
>.|.|TRBJ2-7|TRBV6-5
CASSKDGSSYEQYF
TGTGCCAGCAGTAAAGACGGGTCCTCCTACGAGCAGTACTTC
>TRBD1|.|TRBJ1-5|TRBV4-1
CASSSRDRGNQPQHF
TGCGCCAGCAGCTCCCGGGACAGGGGAAATCAGCCCCAGCATTTT
>TRBD2|.|TRBJ2-7|TRBV18
CASSPTGGHEQYF
TGTGCCAGCTCACCAACGGGAGGGCACGAGCAGTACTTC
>.|once|TRBJ2-7|TRBV11-2
CASSLSEANYEQYF
TGTGCCAGCAGCTTATCGGAGGCGAACTACGAGCAGTACTTC
>.|.|TRBJ1-2|TRBV19
CASRKGRYTF
TGTGCCAGTAGAAAGGGCCGGTACACCTTC
>TRBD2|.|TRBJ2-1|TRBV28
CASRPFTSASYNEQFF
TGTGCCAGCAGACCGTTTACTAGCGCTTCCTACAATGAGCAGTTCTTC
>.|.|TRBJ2-1|TRBV5-1
CASSLDLPGRFLGNEQFF
TGCGCCAGCAGCTTGGACCTTCCGGGGCGCTTCTTGGGTAATGAGCAGTTCTTC
>TRBD1|.|TRBJ2-3|TRBV6-6
CASSPRDRGTDTQYF
TGTGCCAGCAGTCCCCGGGACAGGGGAACAGATACGCAGTATTTT
>TRBD1|once|TRBJ2-2|TRBV2
CASSSRTGGRTGELFF
TGTGCCAGCAGTAGTAGGACAGGGGGGAGGACCGGGGAGCTGTTTTTT
>.|.|TRBJ1-2|TRBV29-1
CSVVDIGGYGYTF
TGCAGCGTTGTAGACATCGGGGGTTATGGCTACACCTTC
>.|.|TRBJ2-1|TRBV7-2
CASSLIVGESEQFF
TGTGCCAGCAGCTTAATTGTGGGGGAAAGTGAGCAGTTCTTC
>.|.|TRBJ2-7|TRBV5-6
CASSQRGFPRAEQYF
TGTGCCAGCTCCCAGAGAGGCTTTCCCCGGGCCGAGCAGTACTTC
>.|.|TRBJ2-2|TRBV7-2
CASSRDRITGELFF
TGTGCCAGCAGCCGCGACAGAATCACCGGGGAGCTGTTTTTT
>TRBD1|.|TRBJ1-5|TRBV27
CASSRGQDNQPQHF
TGTGCCAGCAGTCGGGGACAGGACAATCAGCCCCAGCATTTT
>TRBD2|.|TRBJ2-1|TRBV5-1
CASSLPRTGGAYNEQFF
TGCGCCAGCAGCTTGCCCCGGACTGGGGGGGCCTACAATGAGCAGTTCTTC
>.|.|TRBJ2-7|TRBV28
CASSSGGRGHEQYF
TGTGCCAGCAGTTCTGGAGGCAGGGGACACGAGCAGTACTTC
>.|.|TRBJ2-7|TRBV11-2
CASSLKYEQYF
TGTGCCAGCAGCTTAAAGTACGAGCAGTACTTC
>TRBD2|once|TRBJ2-3|TRBV5-8
CASSLALTSGGTDTQYF
TGTGCCAGCAGCTTGGCACTCACTAGCGGGGGCACAGATACGCAGTATTTT
>.|.|TRBJ1-4|TRBV15
CATSRDQGPTGEKLFF
TGTGCCACCAGCAGAGATCAGGGCCCGACGGGTGAAAAACTGTTTTTT